The T cell receptor (beta chain) under discussion was sequenced for a study of identical twins. The cDNA had a unique molecular identifier and a template-switch universal primer site. TCRdb re-derived calls from the 5' RACE reads in MiXCR, one entry per CDR3 protein. The table includes under 300,000 distinct CDR3 sequences, 6.5% detected once. This clonotype occurred many times. Its antigen is currently unknown. V lost 1 base and J lost 8, with 19 bases in between. The V gene's germline CDR1 is SGHRS and CDR2 YFSETQ. The CDR3 is 16 residues long. Study-wide results and limits: Memory repertoires showed no such pattern, whereas abundant cord blood beta clonotypes carried fewer insertions. It was cross-sectional statistical analysis, not following the same donors, that the conclusions relied on.

Separately, the same data were catalogued under a study of T cells expressing NK-cell markers.

Sequenced input: CD8+ T cells sorted from blood. This receptor was identified in a woman aged 18-29 years in good health. The chain uses TRBV5-1 and TRBJ2-1; D is perhaps TRBD1 (6 bases). The CDR3 nucleotides read TGCGCCAGCAGCTTGAGGGTTGGGGGCGTCTCTTATGAGCAGTTCTTC. Encoded protein: CASSLRVGGVSYEQFF.